The sequence of this T cell receptor (beta chain) was determined in a study of control samples from healthy donors and cancer patients. TCRdb keeps only in-frame clones here, not all; method: immunoSEQ multiplex PCR. The table records over 70,000 clones, 70% to 90% of them present only once. The sample taken for sequencing was blood. The sequence came from a woman aged 60-70 years in good health.

The CDR3 DNA sequence: TGTGCCAGCAGTTACGGTTGGGGATCCGAGCAGTACTTC. Translating gives CASSYGWGSEQYF. The rearrangement joins TRBV6-5 to TRBJ2-7; no clear D. CDR1 is MNHEY, CDR2 SVGAGI, per germline. V was pared by 2 bases and J by 6 bases, with 11 bases between. The CDR3 length is 13 residues.